This TCR beta chain was obtained from a study of blood T cell repertoires in COVID-19. Looking at the study overall: Material from acute and convalescent COVID-19 was sourced from the United States, Italy and Spain.

Germline lookup yields CDR1 LNHDA and CDR2 SQIVND (reference sequence). V lost 5 bases to trimming and J lost 6 bases; unmatched junction nucleotides: 6. CDR3 length: 14 amino acids. Participant age was roughly 18 to 90 years, and participants resided in fewer than 25 US areas. The protocol was immunoSEQ multiplex PCR, while the TCRdb copy is restricted to in-frame clones and leaves out a portion. The sample includes 250,000 to 300,000 clones, roughly nine tenths of them seen just once. The sequenced material came from PBMCs or T cells enriched from blood (not recorded which). The TCR comes from a human donor in a cohort exposed to, infected with or recovered from COVID-19 (not recorded which). The donor label of this sample is uncertain. The chain recombines TRBV19 with TRBJ2-1, with 8 bases that match TRBD2. As DNA, the CDR3 is TGTGCCAGTAGTGTCTCCGGGACTAGCAATGAGCAGTTCTTC. As protein: CASSVSGTSNEQFF.